This passage covers 11 T cell receptor beta chains from one sample sequenced in a study of T cell responses to AZD1222 COVID-19 vaccine. Here immunoSEQ multiplex PCR was the method, and the copy in TCRdb shows in-frame clones only, minus some. Here the sample spans 79,000 or so clones, 60% to 85% being singletons. This material consisted of peripheral blood, taken 28 days after the second dose of the MenACWY control vaccine. The receptors were gathered from an adult who received the MenACWY meningococcal vaccine as a control.

The J gene is TRBJ1-5, the V gene TRBV19, with D hard to call. This CDR3 contains 12 residues. V was clipped by 11 bases and J by 7 bases, with 15 bases between them. Germline V lookup: CDR1 LNHDA, CDR2 SQIVND (reference sequence). The CDR3 DNA reads as TGTGCCTCAGGAGGGATGAGACAGCCCCAGCATTTT. Its protein product is CASGGMRQPQHF.

This clone was observed a single time. The J gene is TRBJ2-7, the V gene TRBV12-3 or TRBV12-4; 7 nucleotides line up with TRBD1. V gave up 8 bases and J gave up 0 bases; unmatched junction bases: 4. The CDR3 has 13 residues. In DNA, the CDR3 is TGTGCCAGCCCCTGGGACAGCTCCTACGAGCAGTACTTC. Translated, it gives CASPWDSSYEQYF.

The genes are TRBV6-1 and TRBJ2-7; D call uncertain. The germline CDR1 and CDR2 sequences are MNHNS and SASEGT. Trimming removed 2 bases at V and 3 bases at J, with 14 bases between. The CDR3 sequence is 15 residues long. DNA of the CDR3: TGTGCCAGCAGTGAAACGCCAGGTGGTCACTACGAGCAGTACTTC. Amino acid sequence: CASSETPGGHYEQYF.

The chain combines TRBV7-2 with TRBJ2-4; no clear D gene. The V and J ends lost 5 bases and 0 bases respectively, with 5 bases between them. CDR1 is SGHTA, CDR2 FQGNSA, per germline. The CDR3 is made up of 13 amino acids. CDR3 region: CASSQIAKNIQYF. The CDR3 nucleotides are TGTGCCAGCAGCCAGATAGCCAAAAACATTCAGTACTTC.

The chain joins TRBV4-2 to TRBJ2-3; 8 bases are shared with TRBD2. The CDR3 length is 15 residues. CDR1 is LGHNA, CDR2 YNFKEQ, per germline. V lost 4 bases to trimming and J lost 4 bases; unmatched junction nucleotides: 7. CDR3 region: CASSRLGLDADTQYF. CDR3 nucleotide sequence: TGTGCCAGCAGCCGTTTGGGACTAGATGCAGATACGCAGTATTTT.

The chain joins TRBV13 to TRBJ2-1; D not certain. Looked up from germline, CDR1 is PRHDT and CDR2 is FYEKMQ (reference sequence). The V and J ends lost 5 bases and 7 bases respectively, with 18 bases between them. This CDR3 comprises 15 residues. The CDR3 loop is CASSRGRPSVNEQFF. For the CDR3, the DNA is TGTGCCAGCAGCCGCGGACGTCCCTCTGTGAATGAGCAGTTCTTC.

The CDR3 DNA follows: TGTGCCAGCTCACCACGGGCTAGCGGGAGGGACGAGCAGTACTTC. Amino acid sequence: CASSPRASGRDEQYF. The chain has TRBV18 and TRBJ2-7; 12 nucleotides match TRBD2. Germline CDR1 KGHSH, CDR2 LQKENI. The CDR3 is made up of 15 amino acids. Trimming cost V 1 base and J 5 bases; bases outside gene matches: 3.

The genes are TRBV27 and TRBJ1-2; no reliable D call. Germline CDR1 MNHEY, CDR2 SMNVEV (reference sequence). The CDR3 length is 14 residues. V lost 5 bases, J lost 4 bases, and 14 bases lay in between. CDR3 nucleotide sequence: TGTGCCAGCAGTCCGCGATGGGGAGGCTATGGCTACACCTTC. Translating gives CASSPRWGGYGYTF.

The J gene is TRBJ1-2, the V gene TRBV6-5; 8 nucleotides match TRBD1. Germline CDR1 is MNHEY and CDR2 is SVGAGI. Trimming removed 7 bases from V and 5 bases from J; junction bases left unmatched: 12. This CDR3 comprises 15 residues. CDR3 nucleotide sequence: TGTGCCAGCACCCGGTCAGGGGGCGTTGGATATGGCTACACCTTC. Amino acids: CASTRSGGVGYGYTF.

The CDR3 region has the DNA TGTGCCAGCAGCCCTGAGACTAGCGGGGTTAATTACAATGAGCAGTTCTTC. Translating it yields CASSPETSGVNYNEQFF. The gene calls are TRBV28 and TRBJ2-1; 11 nucleotides line up with TRBD2. The CDR3 consists of 17 residues. Germline V gene sequence: CDR1 MDHEN, CDR2 SYDVKM. The V and J ends lost 6 bases and 4 bases, in that order; junction bases with no gene match: 11. The entire variable domain, with the rest obtained from reference TRBV28 and TRBJ2-1, is as follows: DVKVTQSSRYLVKRTGEKVFLECVQDMDHENMFWYRQDPGLGLRLIYFSYDVKMKEKGDIPEGYSVSREKKERFSLILESASTNQTSMYLCASSPETSGVNYNEQFFGPGTRLTVL.

The chain joins TRBV14 to TRBJ2-3, with 7 bases lining up with TRBD2. CDR1 is SGHDN and CDR2 is FVKESK in the germline V gene. This CDR3 is 12 amino acids long. V lost 5 bases and J lost 9; bases outside the gene matches: 5. Here the CDR3 DNA reads TGTGCCAGCAGCGGTGGCGGGAGAACGCAGTATTTT. As protein: CASSGGGRTQYF.